Sequencing of this T cell receptor beta chain was carried out in a study of T cells in Graves' hyperthyroidism and ophthalmopathy. The CDR3 sequence is 8 residues long. Trimming cost V 5 bases and J 7 bases, with 0 bases left between them. Germline V gives CDR1 MNHEY, CDR2 SVGAGI. Authors of the study amplified TCR beta CDR3 regions from RNA transcripts. TCR CDR3 underwent first-round RT-PCR with the HTBI primer set. TCRdb called the multiplex PCR reads again in MiXCR, with one record for every CDR3 protein. The sample carries around 760,000 distinct CDR3 sequences, over 35% recorded once. The sample holds a few counts of this clonotype.

What was sequenced was blood. V is TRBV6-5 and J is TRBJ2-7; D is undetermined. This TCR came from a woman between 40 and 55 years old with Graves' hyperthyroidism. The CDR3 sequence is CASSEQYF. CDR3 bases: TGTGCCAGCAGTGAGCAGTACTTC.